These 21 T cell receptor beta chains share one sample of origin, sequenced in a study of T cell responses to AZD1222 COVID-19 vaccine. Measured with immunoSEQ multiplex PCR; TCRdb has only the in-frame clones, and not every one. Of over 65,000 clones listed, roughly 86% are singletons. Here the sequenced sample was peripheral blood, taken 28 days after the second AZD1222 dose. All receptors derive from an adult who received the AZD1222 COVID-19 vaccine.

The chain joins TRBV30 to TRBJ1-2, with a weak D call TRBD1 (6 bases). The ends were cut back, 2 bases at V and 6 bases at J, with 10 bases in the middle. This CDR3 region has 12 residues. Germline loops: CDR1 GTSNPN, CDR2 SVGIG (reference sequence). DNA for the CDR3: TGTGCCTGGAGTCCAGGGGAAGATGGCTACACCTTC. It encodes CAWSPGEDGYTF. Drawing the rest from reference TRBV30 and TRBJ1-2, the complete variable domain is SQTIHQWPATLVQPVGSPLSLECTVEGTSNPNLYWYRQAAGRGLQLLFYSVGIGQISSEVPQNLSASRPQDRQFILSSKKLLLSDSGFYLCAWSPGEDGYTFGSGTRLTVV.

The chain carries TRBV4-1 and TRBJ1-5, with D perhaps TRBD1 (5 bases). Germline CDR1 MGHRA, CDR2 YSYEKL. CDR3 size: 15 residues. V was clipped by 0 bases and J by 5 bases, with 11 bases between them. DNA of the CDR3: TGCGCCAGCAGCCAAGAGGGTCAGGGACATCAGCCCCAGCATTTT. This translates into CASSQEGQGHQPQHF.

The rearrangement links TRBV18 to TRBJ1-2; 7 bases line up with TRBD1. This CDR3 comprises 14 residues. The trim removed 0 bases at V and 8 bases at J, leaving 6 bases unmatched. Germline lookup yields CDR1 KGHSH and CDR2 LQKENI. CDR3 loop: CASSPPEGARGYTF. CDR3 DNA: TGTGCCAGCTCACCACCGGAGGGGGCGCGCGGCTACACCTTC. The full variable domain, completed using reference TRBV18 and TRBJ1-2, is NAGVMQNPRHLVRRRGQEARLRCSPMKGHSHVYWYRQLPEEGLKFMVYLQKENIIDESGMPKERFSAEFPKEGPSILRIQQVVRGDSAAYFCASSPPEGARGYTFGSGTRLTVV.

This clone came up once. DNA of the CDR3: TGCGCCAGCAGAAGCGGGTCCTCCTACGAGCAGTACTTC. Amino acid sequence: CASRSGSSYEQYF. The chain combines TRBV5-1 with TRBJ2-7, with a tentative D call TRBD2 (6 bases). There are 13 residues in the CDR3. The ends were cut back, 5 bases at V and 0 bases at J, with 9 bases in the middle. CDR1 is SGHRS and CDR2 is YFSETQ in the germline V gene.

The rearrangement uses TRBV6-6 and TRBJ1-2, with D perhaps TRBD1 (5 bases). This CDR3 comprises 12 residues. Trimming stripped 8 bases from V and 8 bases from J, with 15 bases between. Germline V gene lookup returns CDR1 MNHNY and CDR2 SVGAGI (reference sequence). The CDR3, as DNA: TGTGCCAGCGGGGGGGTCCGATGGGGCTACACCTTC. Translation: CASGGVRWGYTF.

This chain links TRBV5-1 with TRBJ2-1; a possible D gene is TRBD1 (6 bases). This CDR3 has 16 amino acids. Trimming removed 4 bases at V and 1 base at J, with 15 bases between. In germline, CDR1 is SGHRS, CDR2 YFSETQ. CDR3 in amino acids: CASSMGHPTSYNEQFF. CDR3 DNA sequence: TGCGCCAGCAGCATGGGACACCCTACTTCCTACAATGAGCAGTTCTTC.

This sequence joins TRBV18 and TRBJ1-5; D is perhaps TRBD1 (6 bases). The CDR3 is 16 residues long. Germline values: CDR1 KGHSH, CDR2 LQKENI. Trimming took off 3 bases at V and 0 bases at J, with 12 bases between the two ends. CDR3 sequence: CASSPQGPNSNQPQHF. DNA of the CDR3: TGTGCCAGCTCACCTCAGGGGCCAAATAGCAATCAGCCCCAGCATTTT.

This chain connects TRBV28 to TRBJ2-5, with 7 bases matching TRBD2. The CDR3 consists of 15 residues. Per the germline V gene, CDR1 is MDHEN and CDR2 is SYDVKM. The junction had 6 bases not matched to a gene; V was cut back by 3 bases and J by 2 bases. In DNA, the CDR3 is TGTGCCAGCAGTTTTTTGTGGGAGGGGCAAGAGACCCAGTACTTC. It translates to CASSFLWEGQETQYF. Using reference TRBV28 and TRBJ2-5 for the parts outside the CDR3, the full variable domain is DVKVTQSSRYLVKRTGEKVFLECVQDMDHENMFWYRQDPGLGLRLIYFSYDVKMKEKGDIPEGYSVSREKKERFSLILESASTNQTSMYLCASSFLWEGQETQYFGPGTRLLVL.

This chain uses TRBV3-1 (or the pseudogene TRBV3-2) with TRBJ1-2; no clear D. Trimming removed 1 base from V and 7 bases from J, with 7 bases in between. This CDR3 is built from 12 residues. Looked up from germline, CDR1 is LGHDT and CDR2 is YNNKEL (reference sequence). The CDR3 DNA is TGTGCCAGCAGCCAAGCGGGCTCTGGCTACACCTTC. Translated, it gives CASSQAGSGYTF.

This clone was seen once. V gene TRBV5-8 combines with J gene TRBJ1-1, with D perhaps matching TRBD1 (6 bases). The CDR3 is made up of 17 amino acids. Germline values: CDR1 SGHTS, CDR2 YDEGEE. V was pared by 4 bases and J by 1 base, with 20 bases between. The CDR3 bases are TGTGCCAGCAGCGCCAGACAGGCAGTGAGGGGGAACACTGAAGCTTTCTTT. Translation gives CASSARQAVRGNTEAFF.

V usage is TRBV19 and J usage is TRBJ1-2, with a tentative D call TRBD1 (5 bases). Trimming left V 1 base short and J 2 bases short, with 14 bases between. The CDR3 contains 16 residues. The germline gives CDR1 LNHDA, CDR2 SQIVND (reference sequence). The CDR3 reads CASSIAPAGTNYGYTF. The DNA of the CDR3 is TGTGCCAGTAGTATAGCCCCGGCAGGGACCAACTATGGCTACACCTTC.

The chain combines TRBV28 with TRBJ2-7, with 14 positions matching TRBD2. The germline V gene has CDR1 MDHEN and CDR2 SYDVKM. This CDR3 is 14 amino acids long. Trimming removed 6 bases from V and 9 bases from J; junction bases left unmatched: 7. This chain's CDR3 is CASSLGTSGSGQYF. As DNA, the CDR3 is TGTGCCAGCAGCCTTGGGACTAGCGGGAGCGGGCAGTACTTC.

This clone came up once. The chain combines TRBV19 with TRBJ2-7; 7 bases are shared with TRBD1. Germline trimming cut 4 bases from V and 3 bases from J; bases unmatched to any gene: 12. CDR3 length: 16 amino acids. Per germline, CDR1 LNHDA and CDR2 SQIVND (reference sequence). The CDR3 here is CASSTGTDENYYEQYF. CDR3 coding DNA: TGTGCCAGTAGTACCGGGACAGACGAGAATTACTACGAGCAGTACTTC.

V and J are TRBV28 and TRBJ1-5, with 9 bases matching TRBD1. Unmatched junction bases numbered 12, after V lost 6 bases and J lost 0 bases. Germline V gene lookup returns CDR1 MDHEN and CDR2 SYDVKM. The CDR3 is 18 residues long. CDR3 amino acids: CASSTGTGPSHSNQPQHF. For the CDR3, the DNA is TGTGCCAGCAGCACCGGGACAGGGCCTAGCCATAGCAATCAGCCCCAGCATTTT.

V and J are TRBV18 and TRBJ1-5; D might be TRBD1 (5 bases). Germline V CDR1 and CDR2: KGHSH, LQKENI. Trimming cost V 3 bases and J 6 bases, with 12 bases left between them. The CDR3 consists of 14 residues. The CDR3 DNA reads TGTGCCAGCTCACCGATTGCCGACAGTCAGCCCCAGCATTTT. It specifies CASSPIADSQPQHF.

The V and J genes are TRBV19 and TRBJ1-5; D unresolved. Germline CDR1 is LNHDA and CDR2 is SQIVND (reference sequence). This CDR3 region has 12 residues. Deletions cut 5 bases from V and 7 bases from J, with 9 bases between. Written as DNA, the CDR3 is TGTGCCAGTAGTTCCAAATCCCAGCCCCAGCATTTT. Protein sequence: CASSSKSQPQHF. The whole variable domain, remainder taken from reference TRBV19 and TRBJ1-5, is DGGITQSPKYLFRKEGQNVTLSCEQNLNHDAMYWYRQDPGQGLRLIYYSQIVNDFQKGDIAEGYSVSREKKESFPLTVTSAQKNPTAFYLCASSSKSQPQHFGDGTRLSIL.

The genes are TRBV13 and TRBJ1-1; D is unclear. CDR3 size: 14 residues. V was cut by 3 bases and J by 1 base, with 9 bases left in between. CDR1 is PRHDT, CDR2 FYEKMQ, per germline (reference sequence). The CDR3 nucleotides are TGTGCCAGCAGCTTGTTTATTGGGAACACTGAAGCTTTCTTT. It yields the protein CASSLFIGNTEAFF.

This clone was seen only a few times. The chain joins TRBV5-1 to TRBJ2-7, with D unclear. Germline CDR1 reads SGHRS; CDR2 reads YFSETQ. CDR3 size: 15 residues. V dropped 0 bases and J dropped 4 bases, with 14 bases sitting between them. The CDR3 nucleotides are TGCGCCAGCAGCTTGGCTGTCGGCGGTTATTACGAGCAGTACTTC. Translated, it gives CASSLAVGGYYEQYF. Together with reference TRBV5-1 and TRBJ2-7, the CDR3 gives the full variable domain: KAGVTQTPRYLIKTRGQQVTLSCSPISGHRSVSWYQQTPGQGLQFLFEYFSETQRNKGNFPGRFSGRQFSNSRSEMNVSTLELGDSALYLCASSLAVGGYYEQYFGPGTRLTVT.

This chain joins TRBV6-4 and TRBJ2-2; 12 bases are shared with TRBD2. CDR1 is MRHNA and CDR2 is SNTAGT in the germline V gene. The CDR3 spans 15 residues. The junction had 2 bases not matched to a gene; V was cut back by 3 bases and J by 6 bases. CDR3: CASSELAGGPGELFF. The CDR3 coding sequence is TGTGCCAGCAGTGAACTAGCGGGAGGACCCGGGGAGCTGTTTTTT.

This chain connects TRBV28 to TRBJ1-5; D remains ambiguous. The germline V gene has CDR1 MDHEN and CDR2 SYDVKM. The CDR3 has 12 amino acids. The V and J ends lost 7 bases and 8 bases respectively, with 12 bases between them. This CDR3 reads CASTTTGKPQHF. CDR3 nucleotide sequence: TGTGCCAGCACCACGACGGGGAAGCCCCAGCATTTT.

CDR3 bases: TGCAGCGTTGAGCACAGGAAAACATTCACAGATACGCAGTATTTT. Its protein product is CSVEHRKTFTDTQYF. The chain employs TRBV29-1 and TRBJ2-3; D perhaps matches TRBD1 (5 bases). The CDR3 is 15 residues long. Trimming left V 3 bases short and J 2 bases short, with 15 bases between. CDR1 SQVTM and CDR2 ANQGSEA come from the germline V gene.